The 15 T cell receptor beta chains in this list originate from one sample, sequenced in a study of response to subunit inactivated influenza vaccine. MiXCR, applied by TCRdb to the RT-PCR reads, yields one record per CDR3 protein. The sample lists around 570,000 distinct CDR3 sequences, about 11% occurring once. This same sample was also part of a study on T cells expressing NK-cell markers. As that report states: A 5'RACE template switching approach incorporating UMIs was used to make TCR beta cDNA.

The sequencing here drew on PBMCs from blood, taken on the day of vaccination. These receptors originate from a man between 45 and 60 years old who received an inactivated influenza vaccine.

V usage is TRBV7-2 and J usage is TRBJ2-7; 9 bases map to TRBD2. This CDR3 region has 16 residues. Per germline, CDR1 SGHTA and CDR2 FQGNSA. Unmatched junction bases numbered 5, after V lost 1 base and J lost 1 base. CDR3 DNA: TGTGCCAGCAGCTTAGTTCGGGCGGGGGGGTCCTACGAGCAGTACTTC. This encodes CASSLVRAGGSYEQYF. Filled out from reference TRBV7-2 and TRBJ2-7, the complete variable domain reads GAGVSQSPSNKVTEKGKDVELRCDPISGHTALYWYRQSLGQGLEFLIYFQGNSAPDKSGLPSDRFSAERTGGSVSTLTIQRTQQEDSAVYLCASSLVRAGGSYEQYFGPGTRLTVT.

This clonotype was seen a few times. The chain couples TRBV7-2 to TRBJ2-1; 11 bases agree with TRBD2. The CDR3 is made up of 16 amino acids. From germline, CDR1 is SGHTA and CDR2 FQGNSA. The trim removed 3 bases at V and 9 bases at J, leaving 10 bases unmatched. The CDR3 DNA reads TGTGCCAGCAGCTTGATGACTAGCGGGGTGGGAGGTGAGCAGTTCTTC. Protein sequence: CASSLMTSGVGGEQFF. Complete variable domain (other parts from reference TRBV7-2 and TRBJ2-1): GAGVSQSPSNKVTEKGKDVELRCDPISGHTALYWYRQSLGQGLEFLIYFQGNSAPDKSGLPSDRFSAERTGGSVSTLTIQRTQQEDSAVYLCASSLMTSGVGGEQFFGPGTRLTVL.

V usage is TRBV7-9 and J usage is TRBJ1-2; D unclear. Germline-derived CDR1 and CDR2 are SEHNR and FQNEAQ (reference sequence). CDR3 length: 12 amino acids. Trimming removed 5 bases at V and 8 bases at J, with 12 bases between. DNA of the CDR3: TGTGCCAGCAGCCCCGAGCATCAGGGCTACACCTTC. Encoded protein: CASSPEHQGYTF.

This clonotype was seen only a few times. The rearrangement links TRBV7-2 to TRBJ2-1; possibly TRBD1 for D (7 bases). Trimming removed 5 bases at V and 3 bases at J, with 17 bases between. From germline, CDR1 is SGHTA and CDR2 FQGNSA. There are 16 residues in the CDR3. The CDR3 region has the DNA TGTGCCAGCAGCCGTGGAGGGGGCGCCGGCTACAATGAGCAGTTCTTC. This translates into CASSRGGGAGYNEQFF. Full variable domain (missing parts from reference TRBV7-2 and TRBJ2-1): GAGVSQSPSNKVTEKGKDVELRCDPISGHTALYWYRQSLGQGLEFLIYFQGNSAPDKSGLPSDRFSAERTGGSVSTLTIQRTQQEDSAVYLCASSRGGGAGYNEQFFGPGTRLTVL.

The rearrangement links TRBV29-1 to TRBJ2-3, with 7 bases lining up with TRBD1. Trimming took 6 bases from V and 2 from J; bases not matched to a gene: 5. Germline-derived CDR1 and CDR2 are SQVTM and ANQGSEA. The CDR3 contains 13 residues. CDR3: CSVQQGTTDTQYF. Written as DNA, the CDR3 is TGCAGCGTACAACAGGGGACCACAGATACGCAGTATTTT.

The chain recombines TRBV20-1 with TRBJ2-3; TRBD2 agrees at 9 bases. The CDR3 extends over 14 amino acids. CDR1 is DFQATT, CDR2 SNEGSKA, per germline (reference sequence). V lost 5 bases and J lost 4; bases outside the gene matches: 7. For the CDR3, the DNA is TGCAGTGCTTTAGCGGGAGCGGCATCAGATACGCAGTATTTT. Protein sequence: CSALAGAASDTQYF.

V is TRBV7-9 and J is TRBJ2-7, with D possibly TRBD2 on 6 matching bases. V gave up 3 bases and J gave up 2 bases, with 17 bases separating them. The CDR3 has 16 residues. From germline, CDR1 is SEHNR and CDR2 FQNEAQ (reference sequence). DNA for the CDR3: TGTGCCAGCAGCTTGCTTGCTGGGGAGGCCACCTACGAGCAGTACTTC. Translation: CASSLLAGEATYEQYF.

CDR3 residues: CSVEELLGGDETQYF. CDR3 nucleotide sequence: TGCAGCGTTGAAGAACTATTAGGGGGTGACGAGACCCAGTACTTC. This chain uses TRBV29-1 with TRBJ2-5, with a possible D match to TRBD1 (6 bases). Germline-derived CDR1 and CDR2 are SQVTM and ANQGSEA. This CDR3 comprises 15 residues. Trimming left V 0 bases short and J 5 bases short, with 16 bases between. The full variable domain, completed using reference TRBV29-1 and TRBJ2-5, is SAVISQKPSRDICQRGTSLTIQCQVDSQVTMMFWYRQQPGQSLTLIATANQGSEATYESGFVIDKFPISRPNLTFSTLTVSNMSPEDSSIYLCSVEELLGGDETQYFGPGTRLLVL.

The CDR3 sequence: CSAPDGGVTDTQYF. CDR3 nucleotides: TGCAGTGCCCCGGACGGGGGGGTCACAGATACGCAGTATTTT. V usage is TRBV20-1 and J usage is TRBJ2-3, with TRBD2 matching 8 bases. Germline V CDR1 and CDR2: DFQATT, SNEGSKA (reference sequence). The length of the CDR3 is 14 residues. Unmatched junction bases numbered 7, after V lost 6 bases and J lost 2 bases.

This chain joins TRBV6-1 and TRBJ2-1; D may match TRBD1 or TRBD2 (5 bases each). Germline V gives CDR1 MNHNS, CDR2 SASEGT. V was trimmed by 5 bases and J by 7 bases, leaving 15 bases between them. This CDR3 comprises 14 residues. The CDR3 DNA sequence: TGTGCCAGCAGTACCCGGGACGGGTTGAATGAGCAGTTCTTC. Its translation is CASSTRDGLNEQFF.

The chain couples TRBV12-3 or TRBV12-4 to TRBJ2-7; no clear D gene. Between the trimmed V and J ends, which lost 6 bases and 2 bases, there was a span of 11 bases. The CDR3 consists of 13 residues. The CDR3 nucleotides read TGTGCCAGCAGCCGGTCAACGGCCTACGAGCAGTACTTC. Translating it yields CASSRSTAYEQYF.

The sample holds a few counts of this clonotype. V gene TRBV11-1 combines with J gene TRBJ2-5, with 7 bases identical to TRBD2. The V gene end was trimmed by 5 bases and the J gene end by 5 bases; junction bases not matched to a gene: 11. CDR1 and CDR2 from the germline V gene are SGHAT and FQDESV (reference sequence). The CDR3 consists of 15 residues. The CDR3 region is CASSNRDLGGETQYF. CDR3 sequence (DNA): TGTGCCAGCAGCAACCGGGACCTGGGAGGGGAGACCCAGTACTTC.

The chain has TRBV5-1 and TRBJ1-2; 7 bases fit TRBD1. The CDR3 is made up of 14 amino acids. Germline V lookup: CDR1 SGHRS, CDR2 YFSETQ. V lost 6 bases to trimming and J lost 6 bases; unmatched junction nucleotides: 11. DNA of the CDR3: TGCGCCAGCACTCGGGACAGCCCTTTAAATGGCTACACCTTC. Protein: CASTRDSPLNGYTF.

This rearrangement joins TRBV3-1 to TRBJ1-1, with 10 positions matching TRBD1. V shed 5 bases and J 6 bases; nucleotides not matched to a gene: 6. The CDR3 runs 14 residues. CDR1 and CDR2 from the germline V gene are LGHDT and YNNKEL (reference sequence). The CDR3 spells CASSATGTGAEAFF. Here the CDR3 DNA reads TGTGCCAGCAGCGCAACCGGGACAGGGGCTGAAGCTTTCTTT.

The chain recombines TRBV12-3 or TRBV12-4 with TRBJ2-2; D gene unclear. This CDR3 region has 14 residues. V was pared by 3 bases and J by 1 base, with 6 bases between. The CDR3 region is CASSFSWNTGELFF. CDR3 nucleotide sequence: TGTGCCAGCAGTTTTTCGTGGAACACCGGGGAGCTGTTTTTT.